This T cell receptor beta chain was retrieved from a study of response to subunit inactivated influenza vaccine. Study-level findings and limits: Few new T cells, the authors suggested, are recruited by each seasonal influenza vaccination.

TCRdb re-called the RT-PCR reads with MiXCR, one entry per CDR3 protein. The sample holds around 850,000 distinct CDR3 sequences, around a sixth seen once. Between the trimmed V and J ends, which lost 6 bases and 3 bases, there was a span of 12 bases. This CDR3 contains 13 residues. Concerning this clonotype: The antigen is not known.

The V call is TRBV12-3 or TRBV12-4, the J call TRBJ2-7; no clear D gene. This sequence was found in a man in his forties or fifties who received an inactivated influenza vaccine. Source: PBMCs from blood, taken about 5 days after vaccination. CDR3 in DNA: TGTGCCAGCAGCTACGGGTCTTACTACGAGCAGTACTTC. It is translated as CASSYGSYYEQYF.